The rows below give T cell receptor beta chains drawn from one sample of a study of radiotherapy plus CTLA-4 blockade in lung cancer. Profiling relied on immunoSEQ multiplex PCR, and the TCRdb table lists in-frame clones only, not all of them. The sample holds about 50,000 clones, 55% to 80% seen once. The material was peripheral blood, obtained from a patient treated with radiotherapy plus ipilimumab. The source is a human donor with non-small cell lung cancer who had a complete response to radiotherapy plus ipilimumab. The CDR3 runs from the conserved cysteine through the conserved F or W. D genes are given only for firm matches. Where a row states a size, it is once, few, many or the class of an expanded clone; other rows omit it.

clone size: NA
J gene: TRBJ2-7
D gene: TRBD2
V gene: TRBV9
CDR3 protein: CASSVGSGTFYEQYF
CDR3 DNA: TGTGCCAGCAGCGTAGGTAGCGGGACTTTCTACGAGCAGTACTTC

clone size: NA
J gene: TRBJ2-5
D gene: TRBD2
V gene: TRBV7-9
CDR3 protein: CASSLGGGEAKTQYF
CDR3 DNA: TGTGCCAGCAGCTTGGGCGGGGGGGAAGCGAAGACCCAGTACTTC

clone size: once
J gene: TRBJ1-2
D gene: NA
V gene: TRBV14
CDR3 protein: CASSQPSRLGDRGYTF
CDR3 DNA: TGTGCCAGCAGCCAACCATCTCGATTAGGGGATAGAGGCTACACCTTC

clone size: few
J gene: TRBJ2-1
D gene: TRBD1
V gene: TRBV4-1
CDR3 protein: CASSQVAKDRGLFNEQFF
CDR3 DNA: TGCGCCAGCAGCCAGGTCGCCAAGGACAGGGGGCTTTTCAATGAGCAGTTCTTC

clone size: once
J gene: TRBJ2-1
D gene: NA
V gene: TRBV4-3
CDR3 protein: CASSQGWQDKKQFF
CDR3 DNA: TGCGCCAGCAGCCAAGGGTGGCAGGACAAGAAGCAGTTCTTC

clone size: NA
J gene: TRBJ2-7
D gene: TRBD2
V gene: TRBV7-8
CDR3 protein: CASSLVSGGAYEQYF
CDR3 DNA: TGTGCCAGCAGCTTAGTCAGCGGGGGGGCTTACGAGCAGTACTTC

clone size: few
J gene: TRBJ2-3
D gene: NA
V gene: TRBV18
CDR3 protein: CASSRGRSTDTQYF
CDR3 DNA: TGTGCCAGCTCACGGGGGAGGTCCACAGATACGCAGTATTTT

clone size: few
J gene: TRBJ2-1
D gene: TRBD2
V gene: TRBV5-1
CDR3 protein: CASSFRPTSGMYNEQFF
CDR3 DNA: TGCGCCAGCAGCTTCCGACCCACTAGCGGGATGTACAATGAGCAGTTCTTC

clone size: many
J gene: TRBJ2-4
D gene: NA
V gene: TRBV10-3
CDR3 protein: CAIRGQSLIQYF
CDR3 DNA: TGTGCCATCAGAGGACAGAGCCTAATTCAGTACTTC

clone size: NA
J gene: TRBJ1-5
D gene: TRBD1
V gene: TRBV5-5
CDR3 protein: CASSSDRGGNQPQHF
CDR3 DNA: TGTGCCAGCAGCTCGGACAGGGGGGGCAATCAGCCCCAGCATTTT

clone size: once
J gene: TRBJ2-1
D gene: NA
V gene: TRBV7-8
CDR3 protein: CASSLAPQGNEQFF
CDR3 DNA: TGTGCCAGCAGCCTAGCACCTCAGGGAAATGAGCAGTTCTTC

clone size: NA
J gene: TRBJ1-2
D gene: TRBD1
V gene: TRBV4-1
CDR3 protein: CASSLGQGAGGYTF
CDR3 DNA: TGCGCCAGCAGCCTGGGACAGGGCGCGGGTGGCTACACCTTC

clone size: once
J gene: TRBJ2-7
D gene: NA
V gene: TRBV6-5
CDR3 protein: CASSYSHRSSYEQYF
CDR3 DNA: TGTGCCAGCAGTTACTCACACAGGAGCTCCTACGAGCAGTACTTC

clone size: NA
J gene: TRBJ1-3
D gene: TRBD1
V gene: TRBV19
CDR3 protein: CASKPGQAGNTIYF
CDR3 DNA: TGTGCCAGCAAACCTGGACAGGCTGGAAACACCATATATTTT

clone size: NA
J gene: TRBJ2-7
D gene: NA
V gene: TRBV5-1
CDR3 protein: CASSEGVGGEQYF
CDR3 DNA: TGCGCCAGCAGCGAGGGCGTGGGCGGCGAGCAGTACTTC

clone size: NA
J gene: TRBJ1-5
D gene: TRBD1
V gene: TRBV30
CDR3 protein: CAWSQGDSQPQHF
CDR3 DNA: TGTGCCTGGAGCCAGGGGGATAGTCAGCCCCAGCATTTT

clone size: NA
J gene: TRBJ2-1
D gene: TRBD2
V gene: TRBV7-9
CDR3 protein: CASSVSSGRRNEQFF
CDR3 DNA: TGTGCCAGCAGCGTATCTAGCGGGAGAAGGAATGAGCAGTTCTTC

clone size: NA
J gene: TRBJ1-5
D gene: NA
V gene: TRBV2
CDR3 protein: CASSSQGGSNQPQHF
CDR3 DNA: TGTGCCAGCAGCAGTCAGGGAGGGAGCAATCAGCCCCAGCATTTT

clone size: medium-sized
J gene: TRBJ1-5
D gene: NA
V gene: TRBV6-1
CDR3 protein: CASSRAGESNQPQHF
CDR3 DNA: TGTGCCAGCAGTAGGGCAGGGGAAAGCAATCAGCCCCAGCATTTT

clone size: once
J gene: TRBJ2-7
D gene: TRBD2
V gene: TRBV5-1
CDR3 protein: CASSLSLETSIYEQYF
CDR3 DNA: TGCGCCAGCAGCTTGTCCCTCGAGACTAGCATCTACGAGCAGTACTTC

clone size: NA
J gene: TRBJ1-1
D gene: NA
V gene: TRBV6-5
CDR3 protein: CASSYTRQGEAFF
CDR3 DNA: TGTGCCAGCAGTTACACGCGTCAGGGGGAAGCTTTCTTT

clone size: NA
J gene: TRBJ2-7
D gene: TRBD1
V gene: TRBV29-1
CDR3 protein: CSAIRQGSYEQYF
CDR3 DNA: TGCAGCGCCATACGACAGGGTTCCTACGAGCAGTACTTC

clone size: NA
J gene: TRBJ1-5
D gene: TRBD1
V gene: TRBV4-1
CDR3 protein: CASSPLPGTDSNQPQHF
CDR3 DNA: TGCGCCAGCAGCCCTCTCCCCGGGACAGATAGCAATCAGCCCCAGCATTTT